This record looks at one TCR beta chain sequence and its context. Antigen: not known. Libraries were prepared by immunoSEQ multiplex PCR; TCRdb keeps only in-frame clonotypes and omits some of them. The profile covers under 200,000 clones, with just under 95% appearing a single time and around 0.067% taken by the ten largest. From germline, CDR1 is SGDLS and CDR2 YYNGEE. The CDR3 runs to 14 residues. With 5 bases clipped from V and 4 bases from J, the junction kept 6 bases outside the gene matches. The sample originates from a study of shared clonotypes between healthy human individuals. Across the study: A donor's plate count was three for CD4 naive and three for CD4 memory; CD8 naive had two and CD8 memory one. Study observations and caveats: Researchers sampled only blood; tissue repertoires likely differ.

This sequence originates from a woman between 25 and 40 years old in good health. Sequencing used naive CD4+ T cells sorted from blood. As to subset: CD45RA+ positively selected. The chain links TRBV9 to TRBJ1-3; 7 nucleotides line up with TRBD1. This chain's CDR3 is CASSTGTAGNTIYF. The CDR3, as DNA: TGTGCCAGCAGTACTGGGACAGCCGGAAACACCATATATTTT. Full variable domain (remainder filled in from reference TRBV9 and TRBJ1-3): DSGVTQTPKHLITATGQRVTLRCSPRSGDLSVYWYQQSLDQGLQFLIQYYNGEERAKGNILERFSAQQFPDLHSELNLSSLELGDSALYFCASSTGTAGNTIYFGEGSWLTVV.